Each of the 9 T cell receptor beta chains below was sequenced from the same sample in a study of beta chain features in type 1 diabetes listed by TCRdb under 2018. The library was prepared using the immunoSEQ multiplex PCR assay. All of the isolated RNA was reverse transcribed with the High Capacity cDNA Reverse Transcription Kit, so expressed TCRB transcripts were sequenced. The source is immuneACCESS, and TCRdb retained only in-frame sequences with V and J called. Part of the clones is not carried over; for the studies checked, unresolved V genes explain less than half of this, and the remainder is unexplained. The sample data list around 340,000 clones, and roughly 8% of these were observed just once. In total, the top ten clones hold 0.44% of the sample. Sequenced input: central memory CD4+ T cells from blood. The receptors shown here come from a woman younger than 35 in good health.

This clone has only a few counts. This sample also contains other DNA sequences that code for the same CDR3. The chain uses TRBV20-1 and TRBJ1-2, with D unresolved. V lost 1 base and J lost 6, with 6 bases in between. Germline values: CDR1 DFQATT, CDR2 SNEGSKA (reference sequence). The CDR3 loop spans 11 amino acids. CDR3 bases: TGCAGTGCTAGAGTTCTTGATGGCTACACCTTC. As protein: CSARVLDGYTF.

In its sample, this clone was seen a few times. The CDR3 reads CASSFTGGELFF. The CDR3 nucleotides read TGTGCCAGCAGTTTCACGGGCGGGGAGCTGTTTTTT. The chain recombines TRBV27 with TRBJ2-2; the D is unclear. CDR1 is MNHEY and CDR2 is SMNVEV in the germline V gene (reference sequence). V was cut by 3 bases and J by 7 bases, with 6 bases left in between. This CDR3 comprises 12 residues.

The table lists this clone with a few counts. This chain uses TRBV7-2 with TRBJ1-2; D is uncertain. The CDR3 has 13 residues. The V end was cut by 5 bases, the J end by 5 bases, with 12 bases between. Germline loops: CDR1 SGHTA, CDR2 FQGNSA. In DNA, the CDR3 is TGTGCCAGCAGCCCGGACGGAACTTATGGCTACACCTTC. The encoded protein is CASSPDGTYGYTF.

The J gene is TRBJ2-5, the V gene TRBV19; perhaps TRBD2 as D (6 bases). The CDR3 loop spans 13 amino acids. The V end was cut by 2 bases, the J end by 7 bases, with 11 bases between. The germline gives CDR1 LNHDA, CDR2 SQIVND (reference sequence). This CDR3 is CASSITGDGTQYF. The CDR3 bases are TGTGCCAGTAGTATAACGGGGGACGGGACCCAGTACTTC.

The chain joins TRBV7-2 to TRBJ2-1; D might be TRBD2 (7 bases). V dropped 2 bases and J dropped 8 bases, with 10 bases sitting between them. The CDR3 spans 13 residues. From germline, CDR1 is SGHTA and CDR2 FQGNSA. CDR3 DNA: TGTGCCAGCAGCTTATTCGGGGGGCATGAGCAGTTCTTC. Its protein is CASSLFGGHEQFF.

CDR3 protein: CASRYQTSGTYEQYF. The CDR3, as DNA: TGTGCCAGCAGATATCAGACTAGCGGGACCTACGAGCAGTACTTC. The rearrangement links TRBV6-1 to TRBJ2-7; 11 positions agree with TRBD2. The junction had 6 bases not matched to a gene; V was cut back by 6 bases and J by 2 bases. The CDR3 is 15 amino acids. Germline-derived CDR1 and CDR2 are MNHNS and SASEGT.

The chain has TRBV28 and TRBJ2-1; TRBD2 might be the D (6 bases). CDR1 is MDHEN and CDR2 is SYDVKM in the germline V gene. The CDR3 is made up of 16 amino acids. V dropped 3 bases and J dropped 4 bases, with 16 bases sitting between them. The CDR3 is CASSFQWRDAYNEQFF. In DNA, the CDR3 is TGTGCCAGCAGTTTTCAGTGGCGGGACGCATACAATGAGCAGTTCTTC. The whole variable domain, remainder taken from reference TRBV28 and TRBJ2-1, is DVKVTQSSRYLVKRTGEKVFLECVQDMDHENMFWYRQDPGLGLRLIYFSYDVKMKEKGDIPEGYSVSREKKERFSLILESASTNQTSMYLCASSFQWRDAYNEQFFGPGTRLTVL.

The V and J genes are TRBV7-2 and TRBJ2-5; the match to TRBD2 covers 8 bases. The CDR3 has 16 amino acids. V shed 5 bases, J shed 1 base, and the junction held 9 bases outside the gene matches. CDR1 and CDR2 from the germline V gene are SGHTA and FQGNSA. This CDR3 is CASSQDRAGVQETQYF. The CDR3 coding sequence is TGTGCCAGCAGCCAAGATCGAGCGGGGGTCCAAGAGACCCAGTACTTC.

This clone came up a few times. CDR3 sequence: CASVTSSTGELFF. The CDR3 region has the DNA TGTGCCAGCGTGACTAGCAGCACCGGGGAGCTGTTTTTT. This chain joins TRBV7-9 and TRBJ2-2; 7 bases line up with TRBD2. Germline CDR1 SEHNR, CDR2 FQNEAQ (reference sequence). This CDR3 contains 13 residues. V trimming: 8 bases; J trimming: 4 bases; junction bases outside the gene matches: 4.